This T cell receptor beta chain was identified during a study of T-cell reconstitution after alpha-beta-depleted transplantation in children. This clonotype was recorded many times. Antigen unknown. Germline CDR1 is SGHVS and CDR2 is FNYEAQ. V lost 4 bases, J lost 4 bases, and 7 bases stayed unmatched. The CDR3 is made up of 15 amino acids. Points from the study as a whole: Reportedly, roughly two months post-transplant, alpha-beta T cells arose from several hundred expanded graft clones. Some patients showed high day-60 TCRbeta diversity, which derived from surviving recipient T cells and thymic progenitors. Counts and diversity of T cells one year after transplant came mostly from newly produced T cells.

For TCRbeta, the library was prepared with unique molecular identifiers. One entry per CDR3 protein, called by TCRdb with MiXCR from the PCR reads. In the table there are 200,000 to 250,000 distinct CDR3 sequences, 25% of which are singletons. The rearrangement uses TRBV7-6 and TRBJ2-1; 7 bases fit TRBD1. The sample in question was PBMCs, obtained before TCRalphabeta/CD19-depleted stem cell transplant. The receptor was isolated from a girl aged 2-10 years with Fanconi anemia, due to receive a stem cell transplant. This chain's CDR3 is CASSSNRGRYNEQFF. The CDR3 nucleotides read TGTGCCAGCAGCTCCAACAGGGGACGATACAATGAGCAGTTCTTC.